This T cell receptor beta chain emerged from a study of beta chain features in type 1 diabetes. Study-level results: It was among patients, rather than healthy donors, that naive, central memory and Treg TCRB repertoires appeared more similar.

CDR1 is SGHRS and CDR2 is YFSETQ in the germline V gene. The CDR3 length is 14 residues. Between the trimmed V and J ends, which lost 6 bases and 1 base, there was a span of 13 bases. The isolated RNA, all of it, was reverse transcribed, so expressed TCRB transcripts were what got sequenced. TCRdb keeps only in-frame clones here, not all; method: immunoSEQ multiplex PCR. The sample gives approximately 340,000 clones, roughly 15% of which show up once; approximately 0.02% is in the top ten. By way of CD45RO/CCR7/CD25/CD127/CD95/CD27, the CD4+ regulatory, stem cell-like memory, central memory and naive cells were sorted. Concerning this clone itself: Its target is not known.

This TCR came from a woman between 18 and 29 years old in good health. Sequencing used naive CD4+ T cells from blood. The V call is TRBV5-1, the J call TRBJ1-1; D not resolved. The CDR3 loop is CASNLGSGNTEAFF. The CDR3 nucleotides are TGCGCCAGCAACCTGGGGAGCGGGAACACTGAAGCTTTCTTT.